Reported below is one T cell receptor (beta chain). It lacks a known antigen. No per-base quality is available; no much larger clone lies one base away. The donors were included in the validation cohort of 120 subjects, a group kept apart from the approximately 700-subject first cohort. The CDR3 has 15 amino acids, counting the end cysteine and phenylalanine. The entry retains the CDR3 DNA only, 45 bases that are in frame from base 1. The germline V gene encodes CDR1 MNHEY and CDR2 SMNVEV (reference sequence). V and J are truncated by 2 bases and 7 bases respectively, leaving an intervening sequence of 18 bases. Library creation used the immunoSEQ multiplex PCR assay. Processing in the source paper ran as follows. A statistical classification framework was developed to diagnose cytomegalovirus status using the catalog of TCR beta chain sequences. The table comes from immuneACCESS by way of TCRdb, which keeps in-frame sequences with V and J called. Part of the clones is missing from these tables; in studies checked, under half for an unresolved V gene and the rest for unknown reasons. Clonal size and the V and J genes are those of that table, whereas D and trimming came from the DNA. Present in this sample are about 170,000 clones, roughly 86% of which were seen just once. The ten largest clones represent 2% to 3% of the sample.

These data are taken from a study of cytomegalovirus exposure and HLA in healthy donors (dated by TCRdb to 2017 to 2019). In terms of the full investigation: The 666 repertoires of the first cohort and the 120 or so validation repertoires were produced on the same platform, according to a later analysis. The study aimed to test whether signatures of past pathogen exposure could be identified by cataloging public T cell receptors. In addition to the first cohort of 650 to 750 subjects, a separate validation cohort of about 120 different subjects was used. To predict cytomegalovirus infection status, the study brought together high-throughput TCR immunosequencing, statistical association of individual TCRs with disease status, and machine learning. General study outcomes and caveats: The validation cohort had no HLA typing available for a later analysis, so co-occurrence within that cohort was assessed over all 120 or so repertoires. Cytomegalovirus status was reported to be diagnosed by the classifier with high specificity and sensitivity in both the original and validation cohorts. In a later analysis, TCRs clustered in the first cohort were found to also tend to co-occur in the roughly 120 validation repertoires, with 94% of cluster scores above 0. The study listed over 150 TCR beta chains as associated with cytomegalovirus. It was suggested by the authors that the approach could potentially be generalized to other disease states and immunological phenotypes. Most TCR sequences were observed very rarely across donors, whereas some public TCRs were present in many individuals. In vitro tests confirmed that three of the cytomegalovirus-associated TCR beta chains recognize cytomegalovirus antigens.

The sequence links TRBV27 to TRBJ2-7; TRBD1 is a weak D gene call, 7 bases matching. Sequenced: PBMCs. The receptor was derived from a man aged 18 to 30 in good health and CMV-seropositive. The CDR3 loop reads CASSLGGTVPLEQYF. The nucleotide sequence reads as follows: TGTGCCAGCAGTTTAGGAGGGACAGTTCCCCTAGAGCAGTACTTC.